This TCR beta chain was documented in a study of graft-versus-host responses after intestinal transplantation. Study context: The whole recipient group had anti-thymocyte globulin induction followed by tacrolimus and steroids for approximately three years.

CDR1 GTSNPN and CDR2 SVGIG come from the germline V gene (reference sequence). The CDR3 is made up of 12 amino acids. The V gene lost 3 bases and the J gene lost 1 base, with 7 bases spanning the gap. This clone has a handful of counts. The study plated some 200,000 CFSE-labeled responders with some 200,000 irradiated, violet-dye-labeled stimulators. Profiled with immunoSEQ multiplex PCR; TCRdb holds only in-frame clones, not every one. The sample yields some 13,000 clones, about 30% seen once. The rearrangement links TRBV30 to TRBJ2-7; the D is unclear. The receptor was derived from a human patient who received an intestinal transplant. Here the sequenced sample was alloreactive CD8+ T cells from a mixed lymphocyte reaction culture, taken before intestinal transplant. Subset indicated: CFSE-low proliferating T cells sorted from approximately 6-day pre-transplant mixed lymphocyte reaction (GvH or HvG direction). In DNA form, the CDR3 reads TGTGCCTGGAGCGATCAATCCTACGAGCAGTACTTC. Residues: CAWSDQSYEQYF.